This entry concerns a single T cell receptor (beta chain). Its antigen is unknown. Base quality data are lacking; no much larger clone is found one base away. These data come from a study of blood T cell repertoires in COVID-19 (TCRdb year 2020). In the study overall: The collaborator samples originated in the United States, Italy and Spain and spanned the acute and convalescent phases of COVID-19. The prospective study material was composed of cDNA or gDNA derived from T cells, B-cell-depleted T cells, or PBMCs. Subjects who had been exposed to COVID-19, were actively infected with it, or had recovered from it provided the deeply sampled blood TCRbeta repertoires that made up the dataset. The repertoires were released in a freely available public database intended as a resource for research on the immune response to SARS-CoV-2. The samples were drawn from two sources: the first 160 participants of the ongoing ImmuneRACE study, and fewer than 1,500 subjects contributed by 6 global collaborators. Nearly every sample came with metadata listing a de-identified subject ID, COVID-19 status, age in years and sex. Where HLA class I and class II types were available, the types were taken from metadata supplied by the sample provider, not from assay-based typing.

The CDR3, cysteine through phenylalanine, is 13 amino acids long. The only DNA kept is the CDR3, 39 bases in frame from the first base. The V end loses 0 bases and the J end loses 8 bases, and a stretch of 7 bases separates them. CDR1 is given as LNHNV and CDR2 as YYDKDF, both from the germline V gene (reference sequence). The immunoSEQ Assay, a bias-controlled multiplex PCR, was used to amplify TCRbeta CDR3 regions from genomic DNA. On the study's bioinformatics: The number of nucleated cells in each sample was estimated from the amplification of reference gene primers within the assay. To quantify the absolute abundance of each unique TCRbeta CDR3 rearrangement, sequence reads were collapsed and filtered. Productive Simpson clonality was computed per sample as the square root of Simpson's diversity index over productive rearrangements. TCRdb carries this immuneACCESS record with in-frame sequences only. Its versions omit some clonotypes, under half of them owing to an unresolved V gene in the studies checked, with the rest unexplained. For V, J and clone size, that table is used; D and trimming come from the DNA. This sample gives tens of thousands of clones in total; around 84% of them show up just once. The ten largest make up about 12% of the sample.

Each collaborating institution followed its own protocols to collect whole blood in K2EDTA tubes. For TCRbeta analysis, collaborator samples were shipped as frozen whole blood, as isolated PBMCs, or as DNA extracted from either sample type. Study-wide conclusions, independent of this receptor: How much clinical and demographic metadata was included differed by source and by participant, and the metadata was provided uncurated.

The source is a man aged 65 to 79 with active COVID-19. The chain is made from TRBV15 and TRBJ1-4, with no confidently assigned D gene. Input material: peripheral blood. The CDR3 protein: CATSRDPSEKLFF. The DNA sequence reads TGTGCCACCAGCAGAGATCCCTCCGAAAAACTGTTTTTT. Reference TRBV15 and TRBJ1-4 proteins supply the regions before and after the CDR3; the full variable domain is: DAMVIQNPRYQVTQFGKPVTLSCSQTLNHNVMYWYQQKSSQAPKLLFHYYDKDFNNEADTPDNFQSRRPNTSFCFLDIRSPGLGDTAMYLCATSRDPSEKLFFGSGTQLSVL.